This T cell receptor (beta chain) stems from a study of tumor-infiltrating lymphocytes in primary liver carcinoma. From germline, CDR1 is LGHNA and CDR2 YNFKEQ. The CDR3 contains 16 residues. A remark on this clonotype: At one of its ends the junction is not consistent with the germline gene, which may arise from a read error.

Unsorted bulk tissue of about 18-34 mg yielded co-extracted RNA and DNA. From approximately 0.5 ug of total RNA, TCR beta-specific cDNA was reverse-transcribed using a constant-region primer. Modified slightly, ARM-PCR produced TCR beta libraries over three nested multiplex PCR rounds. A C-beta reverse primer and TRBV1-TRBV30 forward primers served in each of the first two PCR rounds, at ten to eleven cycles apiece. One entry per CDR3 protein, called by TCRdb with MiXCR from the multiplex PCR reads. The data contain tens of thousands of distinct CDR3 sequences, almost 80% of them seen just once; the ten biggest clones take up over 30%.

The TCR comes from a woman in her twenties or thirties with primary liver carcinoma and hepatitis B virus infection. Sequencing was performed on liver tumor tissue from sampling region 4. Regarding subset: tumor region T4, right-lateral pole. The rearrangement uses TRBV4-2 and TRBJ1-1, with unresolved D. This CDR3 reads CASSPVDGRGNIEAFF. In DNA, the CDR3 is TGTGCCAGTAGCCCCGTCGATGGGAGAGGGAACATTGAAGCTTTCTTT.